One and the same sample provided the 15 T cell receptor beta chains below, sequenced in a study of monozygotic twins with inflammatory bowel disease. TCRdb reprocessed the 5' RACE reads; each CDR3 protein has one entry and no DNA is given. This table lists some 190,000 distinct CDR3 sequences. Sequencing was done on a sample of blood. The receptors stem from a human donor with ulcerative colitis or Crohn's disease, or a healthy co-twin of an affected twin (not recorded which).

The chain carries TRBV7-2 and TRBJ2-7; TCRdb's D call of TRBD1 is untestable without DNA. Germline-derived CDR1 and CDR2 are SGHTA and FQGNSA. The CDR3 covers 15 residues. CDR3 sequence reads: CAGSSGGGPTYEQYF.

This chain uses TRBV5-1 with TRBJ1-1; TCRdb gives TRBD1 as the D gene, but with no DNA this cannot be confirmed. The germline CDR1 and CDR2 sequences are SGHRS and YFSETQ. The CDR3 is 16 residues long. The CDR3 loop is CASSLDRGPGNTEAFF.

The rearrangement links TRBV7-2 to TRBJ2-3; TCRdb's assignment of TRBD2 cannot be checked, as there is no DNA. The CDR3 is 17 amino acids. CDR1 SGHTA and CDR2 FQGNSA come from the germline V gene. CDR3: CASSLGSGGAGTDTQYF.

The CDR3 sequence: CSAKGRSFTYNEQFF. The chain recombines TRBV29-1 with TRBJ2-1. Germline CDR1 and CDR2: SQVTM and ANQGSEA. The length of the CDR3 is 15 residues.

The chain recombines TRBV6-2 or TRBV6-3 with TRBJ1-1; TCRdb's D gene call, TRBD1, goes unchecked for lack of DNA. The CDR3 totals 13 residues. The germline V gene has CDR1 MNHEY and CDR2 SVGEGT. The CDR3 region is CASSRRKDTEAFF.

The chain uses TRBV4-1 and TRBJ2-3; TCRdb names TRBD2, which stays unverified in the absence of DNA. The CDR3 runs to 16 residues. Germline loops: CDR1 MGHRA, CDR2 YSYEKL. CDR3 sequence: CASSQRLAGPGDTQYF.

The J gene is TRBJ2-7, the V gene TRBV7-9; TCRdb proposes TRBD1, but this gene call is untestable without DNA. Germline values: CDR1 SEHNR, CDR2 FQNEAQ (reference sequence). The CDR3 is 11 residues long. The CDR3 loop reads CASSRTEQQYF.

The rearrangement links TRBV7-2 to TRBJ1-3; the D call from TCRdb, TRBD1, cannot be confirmed without DNA. Germline lookup yields CDR1 SGHTA and CDR2 FQGNSA. The CDR3 is made up of 15 amino acids. The CDR3 loop reads CASSFSQGPGNTIYF.

The rearrangement joins TRBV19 to TRBJ1-4. Germline V CDR1 and CDR2: LNHDA, SQIVND (reference sequence). The CDR3 spans 14 residues. The CDR3 loop reads CASSKIGLNEKLFF.

The V and J genes are TRBV7-8 and TRBJ2-1; TCRdb selects TRBD1, and the lack of DNA leaves this call unchecked. This CDR3 has 13 amino acids. The germline V gene encodes CDR1 SGHVS and CDR2 FQNEAQ. CDR3 sequence reads: CASSLAGERVQFF.

This chain links TRBV12-3 or TRBV12-4 with TRBJ2-1; checking the TCRdb D call of TRBD2 is not possible without DNA. This CDR3 comprises 19 residues. This CDR3 reads CASSDRLAGGPSSYNEQFF.

The chain combines TRBV20-1 with TRBJ1-1; checking the TCRdb D call of TRBD1 is not possible without DNA. The CDR3 contains 13 residues. CDR1 is DFQATT and CDR2 is SNEGSKA in the germline V gene (reference sequence). This chain's CDR3 is CSVPRGSLVEAFF.

The V and J genes are TRBV7-7 and TRBJ2-5. The CDR3 runs 14 residues. The germline V gene encodes CDR1 SSHAT and CDR2 FNYEAQ (reference sequence). The CDR3: CASSLGYTQETQYF.

The chain couples TRBV4-3 to TRBJ2-1; TCRdb selects TRBD2, and the lack of DNA leaves this call unchecked. The length of the CDR3 is 16 residues. Germline CDR1 and CDR2: LGHNA and YSLEER. This CDR3 reads CASSLILAGAYNEQFF.

This chain joins TRBV7-9 and TRBJ2-3; the TRBD1 assignment by TCRdb is unverifiable without DNA. Germline CDR1 and CDR2: SEHNR and FQNEAQ (reference sequence). The CDR3 has 15 residues. The CDR3 reads CASSPSGYGTDTQYF.